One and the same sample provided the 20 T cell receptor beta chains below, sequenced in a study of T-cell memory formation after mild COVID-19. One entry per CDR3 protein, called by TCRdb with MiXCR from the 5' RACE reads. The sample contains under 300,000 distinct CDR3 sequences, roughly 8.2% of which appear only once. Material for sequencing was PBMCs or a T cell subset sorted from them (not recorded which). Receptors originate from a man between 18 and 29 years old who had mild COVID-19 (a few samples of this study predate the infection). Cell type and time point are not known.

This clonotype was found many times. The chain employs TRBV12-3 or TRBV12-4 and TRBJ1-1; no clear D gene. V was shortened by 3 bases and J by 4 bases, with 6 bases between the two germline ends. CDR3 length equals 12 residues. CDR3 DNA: TGTGCCAGCAGTTTTAGTGGCACTGAAGCTTTCTTT. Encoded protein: CASSFSGTEAFF.

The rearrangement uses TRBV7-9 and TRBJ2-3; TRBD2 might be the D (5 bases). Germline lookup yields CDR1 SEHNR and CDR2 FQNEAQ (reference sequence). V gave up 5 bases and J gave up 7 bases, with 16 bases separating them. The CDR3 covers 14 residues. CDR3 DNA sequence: TGTGCCAGCAGCCCACCAGTGGAGGTTAATACGCAGTATTTT. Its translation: CASSPPVEVNTQYF.

CDR3 sequence: CAWSGAPDTQYF. The CDR3 DNA follows: TGTGCCTGGAGTGGGGCTCCAGATACGCAGTATTTT. The chain recombines TRBV30 with TRBJ2-3; D unresolved. The CDR3 contains 12 residues. V lost 1 base to trimming and J lost 4 bases, with 6 bases between them. The germline V gene has CDR1 GTSNPN and CDR2 SVGIG (reference sequence).

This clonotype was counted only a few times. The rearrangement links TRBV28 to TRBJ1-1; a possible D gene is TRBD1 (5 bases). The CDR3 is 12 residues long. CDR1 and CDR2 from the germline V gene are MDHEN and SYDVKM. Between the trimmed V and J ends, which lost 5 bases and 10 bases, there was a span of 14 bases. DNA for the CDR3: TGTGCCAGCAGTGTACAGGCGCGGGGAGCTTTCTTT. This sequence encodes CASSVQARGAFF.

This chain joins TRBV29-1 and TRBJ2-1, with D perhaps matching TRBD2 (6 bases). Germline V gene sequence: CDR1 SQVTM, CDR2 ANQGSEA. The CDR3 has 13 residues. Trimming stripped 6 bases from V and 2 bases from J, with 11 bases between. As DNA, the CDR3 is TGCAGCGTCCGGGCGGGGCCCTACAATGAGCAGTTCTTC. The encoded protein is CSVRAGPYNEQFF.

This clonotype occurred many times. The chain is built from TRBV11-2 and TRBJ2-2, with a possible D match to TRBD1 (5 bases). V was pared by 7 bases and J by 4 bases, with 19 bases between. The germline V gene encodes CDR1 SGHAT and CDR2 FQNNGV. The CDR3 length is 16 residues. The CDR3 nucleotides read TGTGCCAGCAACCAGGGTGGGCAGGAGCTCACCGGGGAGCTGTTTTTT. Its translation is CASNQGGQELTGELFF.

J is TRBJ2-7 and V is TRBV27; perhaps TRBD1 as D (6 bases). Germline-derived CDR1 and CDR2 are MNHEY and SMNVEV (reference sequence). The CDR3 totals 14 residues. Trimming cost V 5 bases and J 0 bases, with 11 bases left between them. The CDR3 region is CASSPYRASYEQYF. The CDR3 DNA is TGTGCCAGCAGTCCGTACAGGGCCTCCTACGAGCAGTACTTC.

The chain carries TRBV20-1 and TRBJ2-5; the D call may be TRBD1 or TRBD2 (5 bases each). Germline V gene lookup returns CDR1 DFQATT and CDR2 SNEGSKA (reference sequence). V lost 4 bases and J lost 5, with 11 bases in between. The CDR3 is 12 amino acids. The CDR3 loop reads CSAKGPGETQYF. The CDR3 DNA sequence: TGCAGTGCTAAGGGACCTGGGGAGACCCAGTACTTC.

The CDR3 bases are TGTGCCAGCAGCTCCACGCTCTCCACTGAAGCTTTCTTT. It codes for CASSSTLSTEAFF. V and J are TRBV11-2 and TRBJ1-1; the D is unclear. The V gene lost 4 bases and the J gene lost 4 bases, with 10 bases spanning the gap. The CDR3 runs to 13 residues. Germline V gene lookup returns CDR1 SGHAT and CDR2 FQNNGV.

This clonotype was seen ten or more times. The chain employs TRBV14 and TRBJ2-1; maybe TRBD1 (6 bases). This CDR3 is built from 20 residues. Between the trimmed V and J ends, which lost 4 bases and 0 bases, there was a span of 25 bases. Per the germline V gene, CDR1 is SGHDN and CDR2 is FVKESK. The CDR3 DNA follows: TGTGCCAGCAGCCTCCGACCCCAACGGGCAGGGGCGAACTCCTACAATGAGCAGTTCTTC. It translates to CASSLRPQRAGANSYNEQFF.

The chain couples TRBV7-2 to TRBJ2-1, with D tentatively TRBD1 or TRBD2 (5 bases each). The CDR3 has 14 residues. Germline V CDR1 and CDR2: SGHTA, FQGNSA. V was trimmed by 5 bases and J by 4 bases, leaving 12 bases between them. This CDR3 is CASSGRDGYNEQFF. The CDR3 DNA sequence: TGTGCCAGCAGCGGCCGGGACGGTTACAATGAGCAGTTCTTC.

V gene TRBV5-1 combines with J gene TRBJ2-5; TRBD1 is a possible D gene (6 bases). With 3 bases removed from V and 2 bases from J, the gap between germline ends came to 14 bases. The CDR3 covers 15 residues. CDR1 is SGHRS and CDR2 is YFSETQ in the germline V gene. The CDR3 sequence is CASSWLTGSQETQYF. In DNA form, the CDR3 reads TGCGCCAGCAGCTGGCTAACAGGGTCGCAAGAGACCCAGTACTTC.

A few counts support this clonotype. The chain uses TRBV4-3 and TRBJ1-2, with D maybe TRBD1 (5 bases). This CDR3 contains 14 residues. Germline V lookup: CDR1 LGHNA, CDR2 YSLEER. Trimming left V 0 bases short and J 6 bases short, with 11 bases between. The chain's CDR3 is CASSQDRAGDGYTF. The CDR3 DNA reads TGCGCCAGCAGCCAAGATAGGGCGGGGGATGGCTACACCTTC.

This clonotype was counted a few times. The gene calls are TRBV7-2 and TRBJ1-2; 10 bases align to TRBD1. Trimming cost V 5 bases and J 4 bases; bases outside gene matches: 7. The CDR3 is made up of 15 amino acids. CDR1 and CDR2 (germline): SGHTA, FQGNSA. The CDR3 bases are TGTGCCAGCAGCCCGAGGACAGGGGGAGTCTATGGCTACACCTTC. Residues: CASSPRTGGVYGYTF.

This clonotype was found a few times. As DNA, the CDR3 is TGTGCCAGCAGCTTTAGCGGACGGAACACTGAAGCTTTCTTT. Protein sequence: CASSFSGRNTEAFF. The chain combines TRBV7-2 with TRBJ1-1; D is unresolved. From germline, CDR1 is SGHTA and CDR2 FQGNSA. This CDR3 region has 14 residues. The V end lost 3 bases, the J end lost 1 base, and 9 bases lay between the germline ends.

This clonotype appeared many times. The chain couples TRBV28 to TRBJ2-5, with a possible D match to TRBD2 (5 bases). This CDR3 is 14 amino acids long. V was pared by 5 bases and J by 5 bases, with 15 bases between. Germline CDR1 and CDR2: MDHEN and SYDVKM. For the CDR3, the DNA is TGTGCCAGCAGTACTAGACCCCGGCGGGAGACCCAGTACTTC. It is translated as CASSTRPRRETQYF.

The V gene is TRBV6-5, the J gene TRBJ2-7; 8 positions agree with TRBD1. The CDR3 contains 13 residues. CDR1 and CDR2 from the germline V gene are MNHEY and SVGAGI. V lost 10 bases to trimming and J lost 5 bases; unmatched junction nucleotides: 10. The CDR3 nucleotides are TGTGCCACCTACTCGACAGGGGACAACGAGCAGTACTTC. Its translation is CATYSTGDNEQYF.

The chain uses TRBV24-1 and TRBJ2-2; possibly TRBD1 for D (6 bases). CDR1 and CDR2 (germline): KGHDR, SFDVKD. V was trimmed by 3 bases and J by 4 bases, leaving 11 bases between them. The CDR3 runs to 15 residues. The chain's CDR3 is CATSDGGHPTGELFF. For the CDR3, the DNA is TGTGCCACCAGTGATGGGGGACACCCCACCGGGGAGCTGTTTTTT.

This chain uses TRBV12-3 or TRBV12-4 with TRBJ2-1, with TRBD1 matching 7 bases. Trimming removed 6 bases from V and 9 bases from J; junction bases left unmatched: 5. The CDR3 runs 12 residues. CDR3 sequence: CASRQGWGEQFF. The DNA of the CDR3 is TGTGCCAGCAGACAGGGGTGGGGTGAGCAGTTCTTC.

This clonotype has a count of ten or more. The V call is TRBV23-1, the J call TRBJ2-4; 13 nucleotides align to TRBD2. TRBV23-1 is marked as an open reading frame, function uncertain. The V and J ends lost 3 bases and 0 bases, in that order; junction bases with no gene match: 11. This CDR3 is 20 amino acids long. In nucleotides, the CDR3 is TGCGCCAGCAGTCACCCCGGACTAGCGGGGGAGCTCCTAGCCAAAAACATTCAGTACTTC. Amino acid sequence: CASSHPGLAGELLAKNIQYF.